The source of this T cell receptor (beta chain) is a study of PD-1 blockade in mismatch repair-deficient tumors. Across the whole study: Patients had 11 to 13 mismatch repair-deficient cancer types and were previously treated and progressing.

Mismatch repair deficiency was confirmed in all patients, by PCR or immunohistochemistry. TCR sequencing covered a few patients who responded to pembrolizumab. Per the germline V gene, CDR1 is SGHRS and CDR2 is YFSETQ. Trimming left V 4 bases short and J 1 base short, with 10 bases between. The CDR3 is 14 amino acids. This clone occurred once. Generated by immunoSEQ multiplex PCR, the TCRdb table keeps only in-frame clones and is missing some. The sample has about 51,000 clones; approximately 78% are singletons. The sample was peripheral blood, taken 4 weeks after starting pembrolizumab. This clonotype was obtained from an adult with mismatch repair-deficient cancer. The V gene is TRBV5-1, the J gene TRBJ2-3; D remains ambiguous. CDR3 nucleotide sequence: TGCGCCAGCAGCAACCTCAAGGGCACAGATACGCAGTATTTT. Protein product: CASSNLKGTDTQYF.